These 19 T cell receptor beta chains were sequenced from one sample in a study of T cell repertoires in aging, cancer and after chemotherapy. Amplification of TCR beta used genomic DNA extracted from peripheral blood. TRB rearrangements spanning V, D and J were amplified using mixed TRB-A/B primers. MiXCR, applied by TCRdb to the multiplex PCR reads, yields one record per CDR3 protein. The table records 2,500 to 3,000 distinct CDR3 sequences, 24% of them present only once. Sequencing was performed on blood. The receptors stem from a human donor with a solid tumor.

The chain is built from TRBV28 and TRBJ1-2; the D gene is possibly TRBD1 (5 bases). Trimming took 6 bases from V and 3 from J, leaving 14 bases between them. This CDR3 region has 14 residues. CDR1 MDHEN and CDR2 SYDVKM come from the germline V gene. CDR3 loop: CASSPRAQDYGYTF. CDR3 bases: TGTGCCAGCAGCCCCAGGGCCCAAGACTATGGCTACACCTTC.

With respect to this clonotype: A much larger clonotype is one base distant, so this may be a read error. V is TRBV7-2 and J is TRBJ2-1, with a tentative D call TRBD1 (6 bases). Germline lookup yields CDR1 SGHTA and CDR2 FQGNSA. This CDR3 contains 19 residues. CDR3 coding DNA: TGTGTCAGCAGCTTACGCCAGGGGACCTCTCGGGGCTCCTACAATGAGCAGTTCTTC. Amino acids: CVSSLRQGTSRGSYNEQFF.

This clonotype was picked up a small number of times. The chain couples TRBV6-5 to TRBJ2-1; D uncertain. Per the germline V gene, CDR1 is MNHEY and CDR2 is SVGAGI. CDR3 size: 14 residues. V shed 1 base and J shed 5 bases, with 9 bases lying between them. DNA of the CDR3: TGTGCCAGCAGTTACTTATCTGGGAACAATGAGCAGTTCTTC. Translation: CASSYLSGNNEQFF.

This clonotype was picked up a small number of times. This chain connects TRBV27 to TRBJ2-5; 15 bases are shared with TRBD2. Germline V lookup: CDR1 MNHEY, CDR2 SMNVEV (reference sequence). The CDR3 consists of 14 residues. J was trimmed by 4 bases and V by 6 bases; bases with no gene match: 0. The CDR3 is CASRGLAGGETQYF. DNA for the CDR3: TGTGCCAGCAGGGGACTAGCGGGGGGAGAGACCCAGTACTTC.

The table lists this clonotype with a count of one. The chain recombines TRBV7-9 with TRBJ1-1; D remains ambiguous. Trimming removed 0 bases from V and 1 base from J, with 6 bases in between. This CDR3 spans 14 amino acids. Germline CDR1 and CDR2: SEHNR and FQNEAQ (reference sequence). In DNA, the CDR3 is TGTGCCAGCAGCTTAGCCCACACGAACACTGAAGCTTTCTTT. The encoded protein is CASSLAHTNTEAFF.

This clonotype showed up just a few times. V gene TRBV5-4 combines with J gene TRBJ2-5; a possible D gene is TRBD2 (6 bases). Germline-derived CDR1 and CDR2 are SGHNT and YYREEE (reference sequence). The ends were cut back, 4 bases at V and 7 bases at J, with 23 bases in the middle. The CDR3 contains 16 residues. CDR3 amino acids: CASSPKGDPDGGTQYF. CDR3 nucleotides: TGTGCCAGCAGCCCAAAAGGGGACCCAGACGGGGGGACCCAGTACTTC. Based on the CDR3 plus reference TRBV5-4 and TRBJ2-5, the full variable domain is ETGVTQSPTHLIKTRGQQVTLRCSSQSGHNTVSWYQQALGQGPQFIFQYYREEENGRGNFPPRFSGLQFPNYSSELNVNALELDDSALYLCASSPKGDPDGGTQYFGPGTRLLVL.

This clonotype is judged medium-sized. V gene TRBV6-5 combines with J gene TRBJ2-7; D is unresolved. With 2 bases removed from V and 0 bases from J, the gap between germline ends came to 5 bases. The CDR3 has 13 amino acids. The V gene's germline CDR1 is MNHEY and CDR2 SVGAGI. This chain's CDR3 is CASSYGPSYEQYF. In DNA, the CDR3 is TGTGCCAGCAGTTACGGCCCCTCCTACGAGCAGTACTTC.

V usage is TRBV30 and J usage is TRBJ1-3; no clear D gene. Per germline, CDR1 GTSNPN and CDR2 SVGIG (reference sequence). The CDR3 is made up of 14 amino acids. V shed 2 bases and J shed 1 base, with 9 bases lying between them. The DNA of the CDR3 is TGTGCCTGGAGTTTCGGGGAGTCTGGAAACACCATATATTTT. Amino acid sequence: CAWSFGESGNTIYF.

Relative to its sample, this clonotype is medium-sized. The chain links TRBV27 to TRBJ2-1, with 8 bases aligning to TRBD2. The length of the CDR3 is 15 residues. The germline V gene has CDR1 MNHEY and CDR2 SMNVEV (reference sequence). V was pared by 7 bases and J by 1 base, with 6 bases of the junction left unmatched. The CDR3 DNA follows: TGTGCCAGCACCTCGGGGGGGGTGTCCTACAATGAGCAGTTCTTC. This sequence encodes CASTSGGVSYNEQFF.

This clonotype occurred a few times. The chain's CDR3 is CASSPPGHDPPGELFF. CDR3 nucleotides: TGTGCCAGCAGCCCACCGGGACACGACCCTCCCGGGGAGCTGTTTTTT. V and J are TRBV5-6 and TRBJ2-2; possible D gene TRBD1, 6 bases. V was pared by 4 bases and J by 6 bases, with 19 bases between. The CDR3 consists of 16 residues. Germline loops: CDR1 SGHDT, CDR2 YYEEEE.

The chain couples TRBV7-2 to TRBJ2-5, with D tentatively TRBD2 (6 bases). V lost 1 base and J 5 bases, leaving 14 bases between the germline ends. The CDR3 totals 15 residues. Germline V lookup: CDR1 SGHTA, CDR2 FQGNSA. The CDR3 bases are TGTGCCAGCAGCTTAGTGGTGGGCGGAGGGGAGACCCAGTACTTC. Protein: CASSLVVGGGETQYF.

Only a few counts were recorded for this clonotype. The chain carries TRBV6-1 and TRBJ2-1; 10 positions match TRBD2. Germline V gene data show CDR1 as MNHNS and CDR2 as SASEGT. V was pared by 8 bases and J by 9 bases, with 7 bases of the junction left unmatched. The CDR3 runs to 13 residues. As DNA, the CDR3 is TGTGCCAGCGGGCTAGCGGGAGACTCTGAGCAGTTCTTC. This encodes CASGLAGDSEQFF.

This clonotype showed up just a few times. The J gene is TRBJ1-6, the V gene TRBV20-1; 7 positions agree with TRBD1. CDR1 DFQATT and CDR2 SNEGSKA come from the germline V gene (reference sequence). The J segment lost 0 bases and the V segment lost 2 bases, leaving 10 bases of the junction unmatched. The CDR3 covers 18 residues. In DNA form, the CDR3 reads TGCAGTGCTAGAACGTTACCGGGACAGAGCTCCTATAATTCACCCCTCCACTTT. It translates to CSARTLPGQSSYNSPLHF.

This clonotype counts as hyperexpanded (1% or more). The rearrangement uses TRBV27 and TRBJ2-7; a possible D gene is TRBD2 (5 bases). Germline loops: CDR1 MNHEY, CDR2 SMNVEV (reference sequence). This CDR3 contains 12 residues. V was clipped by 8 bases and J by 0 bases, with 8 bases between them. The CDR3 spells CASGRNSYEQYF. CDR3 DNA sequence: TGTGCCAGCGGGAGAAACTCCTACGAGCAGTACTTC.

The V call is TRBV7-2, the J call TRBJ1-2, with D possibly being TRBD1 (6 bases). Germline CDR1 is SGHTA and CDR2 is FQGNSA. V shed 1 base and J shed 4 bases, with 16 bases lying between them. The CDR3 has 16 residues. The CDR3: CASSLGGRGSSYGYTF. The CDR3, as DNA: TGTGCCAGCAGCTTAGGGGGCAGGGGTAGTAGCTATGGCTACACCTTC.

The chain couples TRBV20-1 to TRBJ1-1; the match to TRBD1 covers 7 bases. CDR1 is DFQATT and CDR2 is SNEGSKA in the germline V gene (reference sequence). CDR3 length: 16 amino acids. The V segment lost 0 bases and the J segment 0 bases; nucleotides outside the gene matches: 7. CDR3 protein: CSARELRGPMNTEAFF. CDR3 nucleotide sequence: TGCAGTGCTAGAGAGTTGAGGGGGCCCATGAACACTGAAGCTTTCTTT.

By share, this clonotype ranks as large (0.1 to 1%). This chain uses TRBV29-1 with TRBJ2-5, with D possibly matching TRBD1 (6 bases). The CDR3 contains 11 residues. Trimming stripped 4 bases from V and 5 bases from J, with 8 bases between. The germline CDR1 and CDR2 sequences are SQVTM and ANQGSEA. CDR3 DNA: TGCAGCGTTGCAGGGGTCGAGACCCAGTACTTC. Its translation is CSVAGVETQYF.

This clonotype was observed a few times. The chain links TRBV20-1 to TRBJ1-2; 7 bases agree with TRBD1. V lost 2 bases, J lost 5 bases, and 8 bases stayed unmatched. The CDR3 has 14 residues. From germline, CDR1 is DFQATT and CDR2 SNEGSKA (reference sequence). CDR3 in amino acids: CSARPGQQLYGYTF. CDR3 coding DNA: TGCAGTGCTAGACCGGGACAGCAACTTTATGGCTACACCTTC.

This clonotype came up a few times. The genes are TRBV28 and TRBJ2-5, with D possibly being TRBD1 (6 bases). The CDR3 covers 14 residues. Trimming cost V 5 bases and J 5 bases, with 15 bases left between them. Germline V CDR1 and CDR2: MDHEN, SYDVKM. DNA of the CDR3: TGTGCCAGCAGTCGAACAGGGAATGGGGAGACCCAGTACTTC. This translates into CASSRTGNGETQYF. Based on the CDR3 plus reference TRBV28 and TRBJ2-5, the full variable domain is DVKVTQSSRYLVKRTGEKVFLECVQDMDHENMFWYRQDPGLGLRLIYFSYDVKMKEKGDIPEGYSVSREKKERFSLILESASTNQTSMYLCASSRTGNGETQYFGPGTRLLVL.